This T cell receptor beta chain was retrieved from a study of CD8+ T cells in alopecia areata. General study results and limits: Unlike in mice, where it was clearer, TCR sharing across patients was less clear, possibly HLA-related.

A remark on this clone: Its antigen is as yet unknown.

Germline values: CDR1 LGHNA, CDR2 YNFKEQ. The CDR3 is 17 amino acids. V lost 0 bases, J lost 1 base, and 15 bases lay in between. PBMCs, the starting material, were the source of sorted CD4+ and CD8+ T cells. RNA was extracted and reverse transcribed into cDNA as the sequencing template. Some clones are missing from TCRdb's copy, which holds only in-frame ones; the method was immunoSEQ multiplex PCR. The sample has roughly 120,000 clones; 55% to 65% are singletons. The sequenced material came from CD4+ T cells sorted from blood. The source is a human donor in good health. This chain joins TRBV4-2 and TRBJ1-2; D possibly corresponds to TRBD1 (5 bases). The CDR3 DNA sequence: TGTGCCAGCAGCCAAGATTCCGGCCAGGGAGTTAACTATGGCTACACCTTC. Translated, it gives CASSQDSGQGVNYGYTF.